Detailed here is one T cell receptor beta chain. It has no known antigen specificity. No quality values exist for individual bases; no much larger clone is one base distant. Donors were healthy HIV-negative adults with no recently reported acute infections or vaccinations. Every donor was a Caucasian adult living in Nashville, Tennessee, USA. CD4+ T cells were enriched by magnetic negative selection, after which naive cells were positively selected on CD45RA and the negative fraction was taken as the memory subset. Blood was obtained by leukapheresis, after which PBMCs were separated by Ficoll-Histopaque density gradient centrifugation and cryopreserved in liquid nitrogen vapor phase. Analytical flow cytometry was used to check the purity and quantity of each magnetically sorted T cell population. Genomic DNA was isolated from each sorted fraction and quantified by UV absorbance on a Nanodrop 2000c.

The data are from a study of shared clonotypes between healthy human individuals (dated by TCRdb to between 2020 and 2021). General notes on the study: Three men and a couple of women, aged 18 to 49 years, made up the cohort. Blood TCR repertoires of roughly five healthy adults were deeply sequenced to estimate repertoire size and the extent of clonotype sharing between individuals. Libraries were prepared and TCR repertoires were sequenced by different laboratories using diverse techniques, in order to increase sequencing depth and limit assay-specific biases. For each donor, CD4 naive and CD4 memory were each run on three plates, CD8 naive on two plates, and CD8 memory on one plate. Per donor, leukapheresis produced somewhere between about 0.85 and 9.5 billion PBMCs. Overall study outcomes, separate from this receptor: Because the study included only a small number of donors, the genetic and exposure-history diversity represented was limited. Across several donors, around 5% of naive CD4, more than 3% of naive CD8, under 2.5% of memory CD4, and approximately 0.4% of memory CD8 clonotypes were shared. Incomplete sequencing was indicated by rarefaction of sorted-subset datasets, despite the large sequencing depth. Sampling was limited to blood, and TCR repertoires in tissue likely differ from TCR repertoires in blood. Based on pairwise subsampling, the degree of clonotype sharing among donors was expected to be affected by sequencing depth. Estimated clonotype richness was generally larger for naive than for memory subsets. Clonotypes shared by all four sorted-subset donors showed higher generation probabilities than non-shared clonotypes.

Based on the germline V gene, the CDR1 and CDR2 sequences are SNHLY and FYNNEI. Spanning cysteine to phenylalanine, the CDR3 consists of 15 amino acids. Here the CDR3 DNA is all that survives: 45 bases in frame from base 1. V loses 4 bases of germline sequence and J loses 0 bases, and the interval between the two ends is 12 bases. TCR CDR3 regions were amplified from genomic DNA by multiplex PCR using the deep immunoSEQ assay. Genomic DNA extracted from each cell subset was distributed evenly over all wells of several immunoSEQ 96-well plates, and each plate served as one replicate. For sorted subsets, around 0.2 ug genomic DNA, equal to some 30,000 T cell genomes, was loaded into each replicate PCR. Purified libraries were measured with a Qubit 3.0 fluorometer, size-checked on a Bioanalyzer 2100, and measured again with the KAPA Library Quantification kit. Each immunoSEQ 96-well plate was sequenced on its own single-read 150-cycle Illumina NextSeq 550 flow cell. The paper's data handling went like this. Because only junctional sequences without quality scores were contained in the immunoSEQ output, filtering matching that applied to full-length reads could not be performed. Sequences were annotated with PyIR, a Python wrapper for IgBLAST v1.9, using IMGT germline references to assign V/J genes and CDR3. Reads were filtered out if the reads had weak V/J assignments (E-value above 1e-6), no CDR3, stop codons, out-of-frame junctions, or ambiguous translated residues. V3J clonotypes were defined by identical inferred V gene, J gene, and CDR3 amino acid sequence. To compute the percentage overlap between repertoires, the number of shared unique clonotypes was divided by the size of the smaller repertoire. Repertoire richness was assessed with RTK rarefaction, the Chao1 estimator, and Recon v2.1 estimates of unobserved clonotypes. OLGA was used to compute generation probabilities for all TCRbeta clonotypes that the gDNA method yielded from several donors. Imported from immuneACCESS, the table was reduced by TCRdb to in-frame sequences with V and J called. These copies leave out some clones; in studies compared against another copy, an unresolved V gene accounts for under half, and the cause of the remainder is not known. V, J and clone size derive from that table, while D and trimming were established from the DNA sequence. The sample table shows millions of clones, and 85% to 95% are seen once. Of the sample, 0.1% to 0.15% is held by the ten largest clones.

Input material: naive CD4+ T cells sorted from blood. What this sample's cell subset or site label stands for: CD45RA+ positively selected. The V and J segments used are TRBV2 and TRBJ1-1; a tentative D call is TRBD1 (6 bases match). This clonotype was sampled from a man between 18 and 29 years old in good health. The DNA is as follows: TGTGCCAGCAGTGTTATGGGACACATGAACACTGAAGCTTTCTTT. It translates as CASSVMGHMNTEAFF.